These T cell receptor beta chains were read from a single sample in a study of B cell selection in AIRE deficiency. Repertoires were generated with immunoSEQ multiplex PCR, while TCRdb's copy carries only in-frame clones and drops some. The sample yields approximately 22,000 clones, nearly 95% seen once. The sample comprised CD4+CD25+ Tregs sorted from PBMCs. The receptors were sampled from a human donor in good health. Both conserved end residues are part of each CDR3. A D gene is named only where the DNA matches it firmly. Clone size is not always given. Where it is, it says once, few, many or a class for expanded clones.

>TRBJ1-2|.|TRBV7-9|.
TGTGCCAGCAGCTTACAGCGAAGTGGCTACACCTTC
CASSLQRSGYTF
>TRBJ2-7|.|TRBV5-1|TRBD1
TGCGCCAGCAGCTCCGGACAGGGCGGCTACGAGCAGTACTTC
CASSSGQGGYEQYF
>TRBJ1-5|few|TRBV14|.
TGTGCCAGCAGCCAAGCACGGGGGGGGTACGGCAATCAGCCCCAGCATTTT
CASSQARGGYGNQPQHF
>TRBJ1-3|.|TRBV5-1|TRBD1
TGTGCCAGCAGCCAGACAGGGGCTGGAAACACCATATATTTT
CASSQTGAGNTIYF
>TRBJ1-1|.|TRBV29-1|TRBD1
TGCAGCATCCGACAGGGGTTCTCTGAAGCTTTCTTT
CSIRQGFSEAFF
>TRBJ2-1|.|TRBV9|.
TGTGCCAGCAGCGTAGCTGGGGTGGATGAGCAGTTCTTC
CASSVAGVDEQFF
>TRBJ2-2|.|TRBV4-1|TRBD2
TGCGCCAGCAGCCAAGGGGGCGGGAGAAGGGCCGGGGAGCTGTTTTTT
CASSQGGGRRAGELFF
>TRBJ1-2|.|TRBV18|.
TGTGCCAGCTCAGTCTCTCTGACGTATGGCTACACCTTC
CASSVSLTYGYTF
>TRBJ1-5|.|TRBV19|.
TGTGCCAGTAGTACAAGGGTGATCGGCAATCAGCCCCAGCATTTT
CASSTRVIGNQPQHF
>TRBJ1-5|.|TRBV2|.
TGTGCCAGCGGACTCTCGTCGGGCGGACTGCCCCAGCATTTT
CASGLSSGGLPQHF
>TRBJ1-4|.|TRBV19|.
TGTGCCAGTAAACGGACAACTAATGAAAAACTGTTTTTT
CASKRTTNEKLFF
>TRBJ2-5|.|TRBV6-5|.
TGTGCCAGCAAAATGATAGCGGTTCCCGGGGTGTACTTC
CASKMIAVPGVYF